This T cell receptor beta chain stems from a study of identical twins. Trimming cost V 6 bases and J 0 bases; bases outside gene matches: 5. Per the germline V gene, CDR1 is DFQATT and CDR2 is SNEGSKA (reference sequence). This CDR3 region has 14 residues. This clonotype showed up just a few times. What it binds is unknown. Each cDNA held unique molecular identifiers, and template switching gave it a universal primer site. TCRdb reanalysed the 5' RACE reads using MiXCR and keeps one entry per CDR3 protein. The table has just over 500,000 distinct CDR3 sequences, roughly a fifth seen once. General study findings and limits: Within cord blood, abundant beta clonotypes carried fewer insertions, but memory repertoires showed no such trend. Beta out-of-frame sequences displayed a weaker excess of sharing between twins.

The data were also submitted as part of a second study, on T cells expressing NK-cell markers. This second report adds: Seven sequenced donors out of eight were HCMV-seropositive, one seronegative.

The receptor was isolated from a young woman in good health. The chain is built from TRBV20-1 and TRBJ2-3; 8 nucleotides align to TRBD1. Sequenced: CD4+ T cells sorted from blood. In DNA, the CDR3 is TGCAGTGCGTGGACAGGGAGTAGCACAGATACGCAGTATTTT. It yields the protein CSAWTGSSTDTQYF.